One sample yielded the 5 T cell receptor beta chains listed below, sequenced in a study of T-cell memory formation after mild COVID-19. One entry per CDR3 protein results from TCRdb running MiXCR on the 5' RACE reads. This table has about 560,000 distinct CDR3 sequences, 15% to 20% appearing once. Sequencing input: PBMCs or a T cell subset sorted from them (not recorded which). Source of these receptors: an adult woman who had mild COVID-19 (a few samples of this study predate the infection). Cell type and time point are not known.

The CDR3 nucleotides are TGCGCCAGCAGCTTGAACACAGGGTCCACAGATACGCAGTATTTT. Its protein is CASSLNTGSTDTQYF. The chain carries TRBV5-1 and TRBJ2-3; TRBD1 is a possible D gene (6 bases). The length of the CDR3 is 15 residues. Trimming took 1 base from V and 2 from J, leaving 11 bases between them. Germline loops: CDR1 SGHRS, CDR2 YFSETQ.

This clonotype has just a few counts. The chain combines TRBV2 with TRBJ2-1; 7 positions match TRBD2. Looked up from germline, CDR1 is SNHLY and CDR2 is FYNNEI. The CDR3 length is 15 residues. V lost 2 bases, J lost 0 bases, and 1 base stayed unmatched. In DNA form, the CDR3 reads TGTGCCAGCAGTGAACTAGCGGTCTCCTACAATGAGCAGTTCTTC. Its protein product is CASSELAVSYNEQFF.

The J gene is TRBJ2-1, the V gene TRBV5-1, with 9 bases fitting TRBD2. V shed 2 bases and J 6 bases; nucleotides not matched to a gene: 6. Per germline, CDR1 SGHRS and CDR2 YFSETQ. The CDR3 runs to 15 residues. This chain's CDR3 is CASSFGGRASNEQFF. In DNA form, the CDR3 reads TGCGCCAGCAGCTTCGGCGGGAGGGCAAGCAATGAGCAGTTCTTC. Full variable domain (remainder filled in from reference TRBV5-1 and TRBJ2-1): KAGVTQTPRYLIKTRGQQVTLSCSPISGHRSVSWYQQTPGQGLQFLFEYFSETQRNKGNFPGRFSGRQFSNSRSEMNVSTLELGDSALYLCASSFGGRASNEQFFGPGTRLTVL.

This clonotype has a handful of counts. V gene TRBV7-2 combines with J gene TRBJ2-2, with 9 positions matching TRBD2. The trim removed 6 bases at V and 2 bases at J, leaving 13 bases unmatched. CDR3 size: 18 residues. The germline gives CDR1 SGHTA, CDR2 FQGNSA. The CDR3 spells CASRMLRAGGTNTGELFF. In nucleotides, the CDR3 is TGTGCCAGCAGAATGTTGAGGGCGGGAGGGACAAACACCGGGGAGCTGTTTTTT.

The rearrangement links TRBV25-1 to TRBJ1-6, with 8 bases lining up with TRBD1. The CDR3 has 16 amino acids. J lost 5 bases, V lost 8 bases, and 11 bases had no gene match. Germline loops: CDR1 MGHDK, CDR2 SYGVNS. This CDR3 is CASSFRGQGDNSPLHF. DNA for the CDR3: TGTGCCAGCTCCTTCAGGGGGCAGGGTGATAATTCACCCCTCCACTTT.